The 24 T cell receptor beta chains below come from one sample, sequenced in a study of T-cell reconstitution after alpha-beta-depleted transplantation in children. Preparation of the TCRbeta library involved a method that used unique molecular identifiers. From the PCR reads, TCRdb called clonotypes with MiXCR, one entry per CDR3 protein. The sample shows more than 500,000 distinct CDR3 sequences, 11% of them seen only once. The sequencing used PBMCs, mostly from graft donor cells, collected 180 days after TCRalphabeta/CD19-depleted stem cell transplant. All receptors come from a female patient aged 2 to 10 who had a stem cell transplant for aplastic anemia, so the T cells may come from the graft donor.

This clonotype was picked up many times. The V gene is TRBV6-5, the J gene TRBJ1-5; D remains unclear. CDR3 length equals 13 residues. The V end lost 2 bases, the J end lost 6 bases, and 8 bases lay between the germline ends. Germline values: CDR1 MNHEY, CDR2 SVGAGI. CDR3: CASSYRLSQPQHF. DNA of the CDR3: TGTGCCAGCAGTTACCGTCTTAGTCAGCCCCAGCATTTT.

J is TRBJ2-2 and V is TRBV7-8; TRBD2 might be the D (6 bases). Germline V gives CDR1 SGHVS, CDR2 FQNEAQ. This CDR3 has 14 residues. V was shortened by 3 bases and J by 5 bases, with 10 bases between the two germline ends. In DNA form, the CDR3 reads TGTGCCAGCAGCTTGTTGGGGGGAACCGGGGAGCTGTTTTTT. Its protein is CASSLLGGTGELFF.

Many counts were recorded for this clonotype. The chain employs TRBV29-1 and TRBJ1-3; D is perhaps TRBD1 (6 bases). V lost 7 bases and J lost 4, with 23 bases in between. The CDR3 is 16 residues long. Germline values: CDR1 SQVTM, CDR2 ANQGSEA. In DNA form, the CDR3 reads TGCAGCGCCCAAGAAGGGAACAGGGTATTCGGAAACACCATATATTTT. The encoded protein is CSAQEGNRVFGNTIYF. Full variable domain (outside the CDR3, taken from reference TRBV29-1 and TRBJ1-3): SAVISQKPSRDICQRGTSLTIQCQVDSQVTMMFWYRQQPGQSLTLIATANQGSEATYESGFVIDKFPISRPNLTFSTLTVSNMSPEDSSIYLCSAQEGNRVFGNTIYFGEGSWLTVV.

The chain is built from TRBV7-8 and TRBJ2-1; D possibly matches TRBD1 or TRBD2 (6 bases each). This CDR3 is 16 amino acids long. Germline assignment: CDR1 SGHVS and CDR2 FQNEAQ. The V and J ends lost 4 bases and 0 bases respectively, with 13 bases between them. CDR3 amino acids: CASSSRGRDSYNEQFF. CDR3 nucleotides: TGTGCCAGCAGCTCCCGGGGGCGGGACTCCTACAATGAGCAGTTCTTC.

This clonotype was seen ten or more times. The CDR3 protein is CASSLGQAGGYTF. The DNA for the CDR3 is TGTGCCAGCAGCTTGGGGCAGGCTGGAGGCTACACCTTC. The V gene is TRBV11-2, the J gene TRBJ1-2, with D possibly matching TRBD1 (5 bases). V was trimmed by 3 bases and J by 8 bases, leaving 13 bases between them. CDR1 SGHAT and CDR2 FQNNGV come from the germline V gene. The CDR3 has 13 amino acids.

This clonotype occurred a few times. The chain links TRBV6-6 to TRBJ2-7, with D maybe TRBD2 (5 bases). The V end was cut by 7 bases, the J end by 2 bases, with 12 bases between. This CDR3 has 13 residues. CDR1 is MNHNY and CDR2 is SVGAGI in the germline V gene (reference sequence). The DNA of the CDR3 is TGTGCCAGCAAGAGGGCAGGACCCTACGAGCAGTACTTC. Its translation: CASKRAGPYEQYF.

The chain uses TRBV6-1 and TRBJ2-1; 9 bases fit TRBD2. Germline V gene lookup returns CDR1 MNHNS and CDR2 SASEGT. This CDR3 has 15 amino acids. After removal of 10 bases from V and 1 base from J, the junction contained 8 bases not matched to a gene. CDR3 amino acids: CATAPGLASYNEQFF. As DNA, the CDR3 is TGTGCCACTGCCCCGGGACTAGCTTCCTACAATGAGCAGTTCTTC.

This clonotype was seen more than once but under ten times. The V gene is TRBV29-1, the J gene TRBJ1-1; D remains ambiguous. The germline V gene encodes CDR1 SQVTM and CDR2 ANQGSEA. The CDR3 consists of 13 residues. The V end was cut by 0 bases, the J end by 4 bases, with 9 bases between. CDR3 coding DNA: TGCAGCGTTGAAGAAACCTCCCTCACTGAAGCTTTCTTT. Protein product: CSVEETSLTEAFF.

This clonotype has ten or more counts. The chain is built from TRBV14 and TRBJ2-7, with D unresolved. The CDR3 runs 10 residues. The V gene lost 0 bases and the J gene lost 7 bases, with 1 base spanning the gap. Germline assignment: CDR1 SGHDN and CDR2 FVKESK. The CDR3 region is CASSQEEQYF. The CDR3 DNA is TGTGCCAGCAGCCAAGAAGAGCAGTACTTC.

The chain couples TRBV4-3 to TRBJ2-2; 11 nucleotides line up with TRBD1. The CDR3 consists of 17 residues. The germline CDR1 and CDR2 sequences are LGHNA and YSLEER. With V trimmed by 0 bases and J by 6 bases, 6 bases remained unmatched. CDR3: CASSQDLDRGQAGELFF. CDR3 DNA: TGCGCCAGCAGCCAAGATCTGGACAGGGGGCAGGCCGGGGAGCTGTTTTTT.

This CDR3 reads CSVEDIMAVKGYTF. DNA for the CDR3: TGCAGCGTTGAAGATATAATGGCGGTTAAAGGCTACACCTTC. The V gene is TRBV29-1, the J gene TRBJ1-2, with no clear D. This CDR3 has 14 amino acids. Germline values: CDR1 SQVTM, CDR2 ANQGSEA. V was clipped by 0 bases and J by 8 bases, with 16 bases between them.

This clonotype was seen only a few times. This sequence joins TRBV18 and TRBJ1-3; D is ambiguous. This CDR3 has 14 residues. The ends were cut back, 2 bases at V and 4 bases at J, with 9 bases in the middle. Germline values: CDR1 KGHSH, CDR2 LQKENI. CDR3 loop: CASSPVAEGNTIYF. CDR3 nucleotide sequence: TGTGCCAGCTCACCAGTTGCGGAGGGAAACACCATATATTTT.

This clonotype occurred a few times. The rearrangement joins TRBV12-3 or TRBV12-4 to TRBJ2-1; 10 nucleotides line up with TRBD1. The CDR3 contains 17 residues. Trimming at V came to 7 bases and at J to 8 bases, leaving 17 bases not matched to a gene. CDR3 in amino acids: CASTLGSRQGAFYEQFF. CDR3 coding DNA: TGTGCCAGCACCCTAGGGTCCCGACAGGGGGCCTTCTATGAGCAGTTCTTC.

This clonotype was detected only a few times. CDR3 loop: CASSPGTGEAFF. The CDR3 DNA is TGTGCCAGCAGCCCGGGGACAGGTGAAGCTTTCTTT. V gene TRBV7-6 combines with J gene TRBJ1-1, with TRBD1 matching 8 bases. There are 12 residues in the CDR3. Germline CDR1 reads SGHVS; CDR2 reads FNYEAQ. After removal of 5 bases from V and 7 bases from J, the junction contained 3 bases not matched to a gene.

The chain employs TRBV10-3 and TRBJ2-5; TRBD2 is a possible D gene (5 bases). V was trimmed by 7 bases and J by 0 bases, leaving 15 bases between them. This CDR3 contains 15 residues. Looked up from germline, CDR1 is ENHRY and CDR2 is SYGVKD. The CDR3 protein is CAIKPGPRDQETQYF. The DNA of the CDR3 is TGTGCCATCAAGCCCGGGCCGAGGGACCAAGAGACCCAGTACTTC.

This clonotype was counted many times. The CDR3 here is CASSLVSTGLREQYF. CDR3 DNA sequence: TGTGCCAGCAGTTTAGTAAGCACGGGCCTGCGCGAGCAGTACTTC. This chain joins TRBV28 and TRBJ2-7; D is unclear. V lost 2 bases to trimming and J lost 6 bases, with 17 bases between them. The germline gives CDR1 MDHEN, CDR2 SYDVKM. The CDR3 loop spans 15 amino acids.

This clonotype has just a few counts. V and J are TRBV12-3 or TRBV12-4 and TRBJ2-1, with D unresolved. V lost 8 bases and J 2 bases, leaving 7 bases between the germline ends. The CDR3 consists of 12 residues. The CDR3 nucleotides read TGTGCCAGCGGCCCGACCTACAATGAGCAGTTCTTC. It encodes CASGPTYNEQFF.

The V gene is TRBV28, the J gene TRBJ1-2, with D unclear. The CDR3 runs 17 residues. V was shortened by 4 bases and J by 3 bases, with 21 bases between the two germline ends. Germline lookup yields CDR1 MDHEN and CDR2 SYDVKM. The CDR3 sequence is CASSSLGQFDVHYGYTF. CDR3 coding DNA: TGTGCCAGCAGTTCTCTTGGGCAGTTTGACGTACACTATGGCTACACCTTC.

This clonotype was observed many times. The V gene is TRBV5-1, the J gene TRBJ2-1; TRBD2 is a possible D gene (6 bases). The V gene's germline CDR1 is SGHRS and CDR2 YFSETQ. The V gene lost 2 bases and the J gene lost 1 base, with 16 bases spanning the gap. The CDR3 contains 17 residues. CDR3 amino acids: CASSFPVGGVSYNEQFF. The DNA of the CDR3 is TGCGCCAGCAGCTTCCCTGTCGGGGGAGTGTCCTACAATGAGCAGTTCTTC. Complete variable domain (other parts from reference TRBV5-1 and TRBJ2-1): KAGVTQTPRYLIKTRGQQVTLSCSPISGHRSVSWYQQTPGQGLQFLFEYFSETQRNKGNFPGRFSGRQFSNSRSEMNVSTLELGDSALYLCASSFPVGGVSYNEQFFGPGTRLTVL.

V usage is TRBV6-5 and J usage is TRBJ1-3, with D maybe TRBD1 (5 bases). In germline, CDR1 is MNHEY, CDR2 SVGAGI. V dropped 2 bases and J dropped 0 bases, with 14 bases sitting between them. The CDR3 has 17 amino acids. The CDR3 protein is CASSYRKGPTSGNTIYF. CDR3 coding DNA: TGTGCCAGCAGTTACAGAAAGGGACCGACCTCTGGAAACACCATATATTTT.

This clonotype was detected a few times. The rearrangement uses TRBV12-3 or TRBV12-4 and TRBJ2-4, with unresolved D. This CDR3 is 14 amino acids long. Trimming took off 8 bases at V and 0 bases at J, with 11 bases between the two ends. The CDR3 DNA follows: TGTGCCAGCGGGGATACCCTAGCCAAAAACATTCAGTACTTC. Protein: CASGDTLAKNIQYF.

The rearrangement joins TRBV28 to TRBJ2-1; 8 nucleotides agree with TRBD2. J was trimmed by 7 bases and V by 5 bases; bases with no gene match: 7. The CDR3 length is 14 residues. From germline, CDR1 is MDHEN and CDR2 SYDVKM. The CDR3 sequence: CASSPLSGGNEQFF. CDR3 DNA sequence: TGTGCCAGCAGTCCCCTTTCGGGGGGGAATGAGCAGTTCTTC. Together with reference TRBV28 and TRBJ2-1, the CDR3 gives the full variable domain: DVKVTQSSRYLVKRTGEKVFLECVQDMDHENMFWYRQDPGLGLRLIYFSYDVKMKEKGDIPEGYSVSREKKERFSLILESASTNQTSMYLCASSPLSGGNEQFFGPGTRLTVL.

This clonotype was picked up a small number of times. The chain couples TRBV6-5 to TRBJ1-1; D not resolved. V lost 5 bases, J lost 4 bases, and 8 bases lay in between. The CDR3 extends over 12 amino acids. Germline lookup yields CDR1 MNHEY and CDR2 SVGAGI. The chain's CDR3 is CASSRTFTEAFF. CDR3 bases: TGTGCCAGCAGTCGCACTTTCACTGAAGCTTTCTTT.

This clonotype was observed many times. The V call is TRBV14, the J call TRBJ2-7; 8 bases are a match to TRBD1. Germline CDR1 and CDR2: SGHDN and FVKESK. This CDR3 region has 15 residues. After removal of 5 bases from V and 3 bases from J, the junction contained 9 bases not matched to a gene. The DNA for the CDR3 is TGTGCCAGCAGCGCTCCCGGGACAGGTTACTACGAGCAGTACTTC. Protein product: CASSAPGTGYYEQYF.